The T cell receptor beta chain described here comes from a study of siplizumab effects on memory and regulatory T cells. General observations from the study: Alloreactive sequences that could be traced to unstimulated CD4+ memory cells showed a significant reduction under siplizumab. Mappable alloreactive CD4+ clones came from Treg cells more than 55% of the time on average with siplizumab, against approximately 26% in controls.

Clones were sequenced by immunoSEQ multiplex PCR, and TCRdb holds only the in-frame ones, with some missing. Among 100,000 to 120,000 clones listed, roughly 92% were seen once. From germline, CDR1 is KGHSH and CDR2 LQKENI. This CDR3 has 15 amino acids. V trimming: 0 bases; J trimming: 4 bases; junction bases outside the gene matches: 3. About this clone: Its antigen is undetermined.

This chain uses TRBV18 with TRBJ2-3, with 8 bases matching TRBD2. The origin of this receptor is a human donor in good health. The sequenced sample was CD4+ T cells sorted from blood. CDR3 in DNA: TGTGCCAGCTCACCACCCCTAGCGGGTGCAGATACGCAGTATTTT. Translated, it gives CASSPPLAGADTQYF.